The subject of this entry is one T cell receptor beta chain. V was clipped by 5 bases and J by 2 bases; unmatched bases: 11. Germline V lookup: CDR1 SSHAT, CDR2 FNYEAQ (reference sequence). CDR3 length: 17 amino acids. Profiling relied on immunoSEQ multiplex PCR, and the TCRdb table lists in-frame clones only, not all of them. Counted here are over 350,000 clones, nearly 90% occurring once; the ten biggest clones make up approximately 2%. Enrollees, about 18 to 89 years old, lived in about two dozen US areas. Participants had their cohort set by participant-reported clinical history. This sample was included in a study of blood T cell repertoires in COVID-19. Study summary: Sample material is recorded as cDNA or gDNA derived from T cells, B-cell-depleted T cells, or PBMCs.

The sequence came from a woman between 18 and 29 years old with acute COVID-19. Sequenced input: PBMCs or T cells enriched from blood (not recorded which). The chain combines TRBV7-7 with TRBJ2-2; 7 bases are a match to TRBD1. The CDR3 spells CASSLSQTGLNTGELFF. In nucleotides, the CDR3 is TGTGCCAGCAGCCTATCTCAGACAGGGCTTAACACCGGGGAGCTGTTTTTT.